A single sample gave rise to the 29 T cell receptor beta chains below, sequenced in a study of CD8+CD57+ T cells in acquired aplastic anemia listed by TCRdb under 2018. Expansion of CD8+CD57+ cells had been shown by flow cytometry in the patients chosen for sequencing. This sample was sequenced with an Illumina HiSeq 2000. Profiling of TCR beta VDJ combinations and CDR3 sequences used genomic DNA as the template. Using fastp at Q25 and MiXCR, TCRdb reprocessed the public reads and kept productive beta chains. Rows with one shared CDR3 protein collapse into an entry with the most common genes and DNA. Within this sample are 310,000 or so distinct CDR3 sequences, with approximately 57% of them counted one time only. The ten biggest clones cover 1.3% of the sample. The specimen was sorted CD4+, CD8+, or CD8+CD57+ T cells (not recorded which) from PBMCs. The receptors originated from a human donor with aplastic anemia.

There are many counts of this clonotype. This rearrangement joins TRBV3-1 to TRBJ2-7; D uncertain. Germline values: CDR1 LGHDT, CDR2 YNNKEL (reference sequence). V was pared by 1 base and J by 6 bases, with 7 bases between. This CDR3 contains 12 residues. Here the CDR3 DNA reads TGTGCCAGCAGCCAAGCGGGTTGCGAGCAGTACTTC. Protein sequence: CASSQAGCEQYF.

The chain employs TRBV25-1 and TRBJ1-1, with D unresolved. Germline CDR1 MGHDK, CDR2 SYGVNS. CDR3 length equals 13 residues. V lost 1 base and J lost 2, with 5 bases in between. The CDR3 spells CASSELGNTEAFF. The CDR3 DNA follows: TGTGCCAGCAGTGAATTGGGTAACACTGAAGCTTTCTTT.

This clonotype was recorded many times. The J gene is TRBJ2-1, the V gene TRBV11-3; D not certain. The germline V gene encodes CDR1 SGHNT and CDR2 YENEEA. Trimming shortened V by 1 base and J by 10 bases, and 5 bases separated the two germline ends. This CDR3 is built from 11 residues. CDR3 coding DNA: TGTGCCAGCAGCTTAGTAAACGAGCAGTTCTTC. Translation gives CASSLVNEQFF. Complete variable domain (other parts from reference TRBV11-3 and TRBJ2-1): EAGVVQSPRYKIIEKKQPVAFWCNPISGHNTLYWYLQNLGQGPELLIRYENEEAVDDSQLPKDRFSAERLKGVDSTLKIQPAELGDSAVYLCASSLVNEQFFGPGTRLTVL.

The chain has TRBV20-1 and TRBJ2-7, with D perhaps given as TRBD1 or TRBD2 (5 bases each). The CDR3 is 15 amino acids. V lost 3 bases to trimming and J lost 2 bases, with 17 bases between them. The germline CDR1 and CDR2 sequences are DFQATT and SNEGSKA (reference sequence). The DNA for the CDR3 is TGCAGTGCTAGTAAATCTGGGAGAGGGGCCTACGAGCAGTACTTC. It translates to CSASKSGRGAYEQYF.

This clonotype was seen a few times. The chain couples TRBV5-1 to TRBJ2-5, with a tentative D call TRBD2 (6 bases). Trimming cost V 4 bases and J 4 bases, with 14 bases left between them. CDR3 length equals 14 residues. Germline CDR1 is SGHRS and CDR2 is YFSETQ. DNA for the CDR3: TGCGCCAGCAGCGCCACCGGACTATTAGAGACCCAGTACTTC. Translating gives CASSATGLLETQYF.

This rearrangement joins TRBV24-1 to TRBJ2-3; 10 bases line up with TRBD1. V trimming: 4 bases; J trimming: 1 base; junction bases outside the gene matches: 4. Germline assignment: CDR1 KGHDR and CDR2 SFDVKD. This CDR3 contains 16 residues. In nucleotides, the CDR3 is TGTGCCACCAGTGACTCCGGGACAGGGGGCACAGATACGCAGTATTTT. Translated: CATSDSGTGGTDTQYF.

This chain connects TRBV6-1 to TRBJ2-2; tentative D call: TRBD1 (5 bases). Germline V gene data show CDR1 as MNHNS and CDR2 as SASEGT. This CDR3 contains 18 residues. V was pared by 2 bases and J by 5 bases, with 21 bases between. The CDR3 nucleotides read TGTGCCAGCAGTGAAAAGGTCACAGGCAGTCGGCGGACCGGGGAGCTGTTTTTT. Its translation: CASSEKVTGSRRTGELFF.

This clonotype was detected a few times. This CDR3 fails to terminate in the conserved phenylalanine or tryptophan, so it likely reflects a read error. The chain couples TRBV9 to TRBJ1-6; weak D call: TRBD1 (5 bases). Germline lookup yields CDR1 SGDLS and CDR2 YYNGEE. The V and J ends lost 4 bases and 9 bases respectively, with 14 bases between them. The CDR3 length is 14 residues. The CDR3 DNA reads TGTGCCAGCAGCCCCAGCGGGGGTACTTCACCCCTCCACTTG. Translated, it gives CASSPSGGTSPLHL.

The chain uses TRBV5-1 and TRBJ1-1; D is perhaps TRBD1 (5 bases). The ends were cut back, 7 bases at V and 1 base at J, with 14 bases in the middle. The germline gives CDR1 SGHRS, CDR2 YFSETQ. The CDR3 consists of 14 residues. CDR3 sequence (DNA): TGCGCCAGCTCAACAGGACGGTGGAACACTGAAGCTTTCTTT. Translating it yields CASSTGRWNTEAFF.

The J gene is TRBJ2-5, the V gene TRBV19, with no clear D. Looked up from germline, CDR1 is LNHDA and CDR2 is SQIVND (reference sequence). Trimming removed 6 bases from V and 7 bases from J, with 12 bases in between. There are 12 residues in the CDR3. CDR3 residues: CASSQTKGTQYF. The DNA of the CDR3 is TGTGCCAGTAGCCAAACCAAAGGGACCCAGTACTTC. The full variable domain, rest sourced from reference TRBV19 and TRBJ2-5, is DGGITQSPKYLFRKEGQNVTLSCEQNLNHDAMYWYRQDPGQGLRLIYYSQIVNDFQKGDIAEGYSVSREKKESFPLTVTSAQKNPTAFYLCASSQTKGTQYFGPGTRLLVL.

The V gene is TRBV5-1, the J gene TRBJ1-6; the D is unclear. This CDR3 has 12 amino acids. Germline CDR1 and CDR2: SGHRS and YFSETQ. V lost 3 bases to trimming and J lost 10 bases, with 8 bases between them. Here the CDR3 reads CASSSLGSPLHF. DNA of the CDR3: TGCGCCAGCAGCTCACTGGGCTCACCCCTCCACTTT.

This clonotype was seen at least ten times. The V gene is TRBV24-1, the J gene TRBJ1-5, with D hard to call. Germline values: CDR1 KGHDR, CDR2 SFDVKD. V lost 1 base to trimming and J lost 7 bases, with 10 bases between them. This CDR3 spans 14 amino acids. The CDR3 bases are TGTGCCACCAGTGATTTTACACTAAGCCAGCCCCAGCATTTT. The encoded protein is CATSDFTLSQPQHF.

The chain has TRBV10-3 and TRBJ2-2, with 14 bases fitting TRBD2. The germline V gene encodes CDR1 ENHRY and CDR2 SYGVKD. There are 21 residues in the CDR3. V gave up 2 bases and J gave up 2 bases; unmatched junction bases: 13. The CDR3 nucleotides read TGTGCCATCAGTGAGCCGCAAGGATGGACTAGCGGGGGGCAAAACACCGGGGAGCTGTTTTTT. Translation gives CAISEPQGWTSGGQNTGELFF.

The chain recombines TRBV15 with TRBJ1-5, with D hard to call. Trimming pared 1 base from V and 0 bases from J, leaving 10 bases between. The CDR3 has 16 residues. Germline loops: CDR1 LNHNV, CDR2 YYDKDF (reference sequence). This CDR3 reads CATSRGAVNSNQPQHF. The CDR3 nucleotides read TGTGCCACCAGCAGAGGGGCGGTAAATAGCAATCAGCCCCAGCATTTT.

The chain joins TRBV19 to TRBJ2-7; D remains ambiguous. Germline V gives CDR1 LNHDA, CDR2 SQIVND (reference sequence). This CDR3 has 15 residues. Between the trimmed V and J ends, which lost 1 base and 6 bases, there was a span of 16 bases. The CDR3 region is CASSIAVGQIGEQYF. CDR3 DNA: TGTGCCAGTAGTATAGCCGTCGGGCAGATAGGCGAGCAGTACTTC.

J is TRBJ1-1 and V is TRBV7-8, with D unresolved. CDR1 and CDR2 (germline): SGHVS, FQNEAQ. The CDR3 has 12 amino acids. V gave up 10 bases and J gave up 1 base, with 10 bases separating them. The CDR3 reads CAIELPNTEAFF. CDR3 coding DNA: TGTGCCATTGAGCTACCGAACACTGAAGCTTTCTTT. The whole variable domain, filled in from reference TRBV7-8 and TRBJ1-1, reads GAGVSQSPRYKVAKRGQDVALRCDPISGHVSLFWYQQALGQGPEFLTYFQNEAQLDKSGLPSDRFFAERPEGSVSTLKIQRTQQEDSAVYLCAIELPNTEAFFGQGTRLTVV.

V is TRBV7-9 and J is TRBJ2-2; 13 bases fit TRBD2. CDR3 length: 19 residues. J gave up 3 bases and V 0 bases, and 7 bases lay outside the gene matches. Germline-derived CDR1 and CDR2 are SEHNR and FQNEAQ (reference sequence). This CDR3 is CASSLAPLAGGDYTGELFF. Here the CDR3 DNA reads TGTGCCAGCAGCTTAGCGCCACTAGCGGGGGGGGATTACACCGGGGAGCTGTTTTTT. The full variable domain, with the rest looked up from reference TRBV7-9 and TRBJ2-2, is DTGVSQNPRHKITKRGQNVTFRCDPISEHNRLYWYRQTLGQGPEFLTYFQNEAQLEKSRLLSDRFSAERPKGSFSTLEIQRTEQGDSAMYLCASSLAPLAGGDYTGELFFGEGSRLTVL.

The V gene is TRBV20-1, the J gene TRBJ1-2; a possible D gene is TRBD1 (5 bases). The CDR3 runs 15 residues. Germline assignment: CDR1 DFQATT and CDR2 SNEGSKA (reference sequence). Trimming removed 6 bases at V and 3 bases at J, with 20 bases between. The CDR3 is CSAVGAADLDYGYTF. In nucleotides, the CDR3 is TGCAGTGCCGTCGGGGCAGCCGACTTAGACTATGGCTACACCTTC.

There are many counts of this clonotype. This chain links TRBV24-1 with TRBJ1-2; D call uncertain. This CDR3 is 12 amino acids long. Per germline, CDR1 KGHDR and CDR2 SFDVKD. Deletions cut 3 bases from V and 5 bases from J, with 6 bases between. This chain's CDR3 is CATSDGRYGYTF. The CDR3 DNA reads as TGTGCCACCAGTGATGGGAGGTATGGCTACACCTTC.

The genes are TRBV29-1 and TRBJ1-2; maybe TRBD1 (6 bases). The V and J ends lost 2 bases and 3 bases respectively, with 10 bases between them. CDR3 length equals 13 residues. The germline gives CDR1 SQVTM, CDR2 ANQGSEA. CDR3 DNA sequence: TGCAGCGTTGAACGACAGGCATACTATGGCTACACCTTC. As protein: CSVERQAYYGYTF.

On this clonotype: A much larger clone sits a single nucleotide away, making a read error possible. Because it lacks the conserved phenylalanine or tryptophan at the end, this CDR3 is likely a read error. The chain recombines TRBV5-6 with TRBJ2-7; weak D call: TRBD1 (6 bases). V was pared by 2 bases and J by 3 bases, with 15 bases between. The CDR3 contains 15 residues. Germline lookup yields CDR1 SGHDT and CDR2 YYEEEE. Written as DNA, the CDR3 is TGTGCCAGCAGCTTAGAACAGGGATTATTCTACGAGCAGTACCTC. Translated: CASSLEQGLFYEQYL.

The CDR3 DNA sequence: TGTGCCAGCAGCTTTCTGTGGGGGGCGTACAATGAGCAGTTCTTC. It specifies CASSFLWGAYNEQFF. This chain joins TRBV7-6 and TRBJ2-1, with D perhaps given as TRBD1 or TRBD2 (6 bases each). CDR1 is SGHVS and CDR2 is FNYEAQ in the germline V gene. V was clipped by 3 bases and J by 4 bases, with 13 bases between them. The CDR3 is made up of 15 amino acids.

In regard to this clonotype: One end of the junction fails to match germline, which may point to a read error. This chain uses TRBV19 with TRBJ2-1, with D hard to call. The CDR3 loop spans 13 amino acids. Germline assignment: CDR1 LNHDA and CDR2 SQIVND (reference sequence). The CDR3 nucleotides read TGTGCCAATAGTATAGGCACCTACAATGAGCAGTTCTTC. Residues: CANSIGTYNEQFF.

With regard to this clonotype: A read error may be the cause here, since a much bigger clone is one base away. The chain uses TRBV11-2 and TRBJ1-2; D is possibly TRBD1 (6 bases). The CDR3 is made up of 14 amino acids. Germline values: CDR1 SGHAT, CDR2 FQNNGV. V was pared by 6 bases and J by 4 bases, with 15 bases between. This CDR3 is CASRPTGLGYGYTF. As DNA, the CDR3 is TGTGCCAGCAGGCCCACAGGGCTCGGCTATGGCTACACCTTC.

J is TRBJ1-2 and V is TRBV7-2; D may be TRBD1 (6 bases). Per germline, CDR1 SGHTA and CDR2 FQGNSA. Trimming removed 1 base at V and 1 base at J, with 10 bases between. The CDR3 is 15 residues long. CDR3 DNA sequence: TGTGCCAGCAGCTTAGGACAGGAAATTAACTATGGCTACACCTTC. Encoded protein: CASSLGQEINYGYTF. Supplemented by reference TRBV7-2 and TRBJ1-2, the full variable domain reads GAGVSQSPSNKVTEKGKDVELRCDPISGHTALYWYRQSLGQGLEFLIYFQGNSAPDKSGLPSDRFSAERTGGSVSTLTIQRTQQEDSAVYLCASSLGQEINYGYTFGSGTRLTVV.

This clonotype was detected ten times or more. The chain is built from TRBV12-3 or TRBV12-4 and TRBJ2-6, with a tentative D call TRBD1 (6 bases). V lost 3 bases and J 0 bases, leaving 6 bases between the germline ends. This CDR3 has 15 residues. CDR3 in amino acids: CASSLGHSGANVLTF. Written as DNA, the CDR3 is TGTGCCAGCAGTTTGGGACACTCTGGGGCCAACGTCCTGACTTTC.

The V gene is TRBV7-8, the J gene TRBJ1-6; the match to TRBD1 covers 7 bases. CDR3 length: 17 amino acids. V lost 3 bases, J lost 5 bases, and 10 bases stayed unmatched. Germline V gives CDR1 SGHVS, CDR2 FQNEAQ. The CDR3 DNA follows: TGTGCCAGCAGCTTTACATCAGGGGGTAACGATAATTCACCCCTCCACTTT. Its protein is CASSFTSGGNDNSPLHF.

This clonotype was counted between two and nine times. The chain recombines TRBV20-1 with TRBJ1-2, with 9 bases lining up with TRBD1. The germline CDR1 and CDR2 sequences are DFQATT and SNEGSKA (reference sequence). The junction had 5 bases not matched to a gene; V was cut back by 6 bases and J by 3 bases. CDR3 length: 13 amino acids. Here the CDR3 reads CSAGDRVDYGYTF. CDR3 in DNA: TGCAGTGCGGGGGACAGGGTGGACTATGGCTACACCTTC.

This clonotype has just a few counts. The CDR3 sequence: CASSDRFYEQYF. The CDR3 DNA follows: TGTGCCAGCAGTGACAGATTCTACGAGCAGTACTTC. This rearrangement joins TRBV25-1 to TRBJ2-7; no firm D call. The CDR3 length is 12 residues. The V gene lost 3 bases and the J gene lost 3 bases, with 6 bases spanning the gap. Germline lookup yields CDR1 MGHDK and CDR2 SYGVNS.